The 6 T cell receptor beta chains below all came from one sample that was sequenced in a study of glioma-infiltrating T cells. Using RNA template, CDR3s of TCR alpha and beta were amplified with iRepertoire arm-PCR. TCRdb passed the multiplex PCR reads through MiXCR, listing each CDR3 protein once. The table lists about 110,000 distinct CDR3 sequences, less than 30% of them singletons. The sample comprised glioma tissue, nonneoplastic brain tissue, or PBMCs (not recorded which). The receptors originated from a human donor with low-grade glioma or glioblastoma, undergoing nonglioma brain surgery, or in good health (not recorded which).

There are many counts of this clonotype. The chain couples TRBV6-2 or TRBV6-3 to TRBJ2-7; D remains unclear. Germline-derived CDR1 and CDR2 are MNHEY and SVGEGT. V was cut by 0 bases and J by 7 bases, with 4 bases left in between. The CDR3 contains 11 residues. The CDR3 DNA is TGTGCCAGCAGTTACTCATGGGAGCAGTACTTC. Translation gives CASSYSWEQYF.

A few counts support this clonotype. The V call is TRBV11-2, the J call TRBJ2-5; D remains unclear. Germline-derived CDR1 and CDR2 are SGHAT and FQNNGV. V was clipped by 5 bases and J by 5 bases, with 6 bases between them. The CDR3 totals 11 residues. CDR3 in amino acids: CASSPAETQYF. CDR3 coding DNA: TGTGCCAGCAGCCCCGCGGAGACCCAGTACTTC.

This clonotype was picked up many times. The chain is built from TRBV12-5 and TRBJ1-2; possible D gene TRBD1, 5 bases. CDR3 size: 12 residues. V lost 3 bases to trimming and J lost 7 bases, with 9 bases between them. Germline V gene sequence: CDR1 LGHNT, CDR2 FRNRAP. The CDR3 loop reads CASGFGGTGYTF. The CDR3 DNA reads as TGTGCTAGTGGTTTCGGGGGGACTGGCTACACCTTC.

This clonotype came up many times. This rearrangement joins TRBV29-1 to TRBJ2-1; D gene uncertain. Trimming took 7 bases from V and 5 from J, leaving 15 bases between them. This CDR3 is 13 amino acids long. CDR1 is SQVTM, CDR2 ANQGSEA, per germline. The CDR3 spells CSASPVEHNEQFF. Here the CDR3 DNA reads TGCAGCGCCTCACCCGTCGAACACAATGAGCAGTTCTTC.

This clonotype was seen many times. The gene calls are TRBV18 and TRBJ2-5; 9 bases match TRBD1. CDR3 length: 16 residues. V shed 6 bases and J 2 bases; nucleotides not matched to a gene: 10. In germline, CDR1 is KGHSH, CDR2 LQKENI. The chain's CDR3 is CASSPGTGMFQETQYF. The CDR3 coding sequence is TGTGCCAGCTCGCCCGGGACAGGGATGTTTCAAGAGACCCAGTACTTC.

As for this clonotype: Germline is not matched at one junction end, which may reflect a read error. The V and J genes are TRBV11-2 and TRBJ2-1; maybe TRBD1 (5 bases). The germline CDR1 and CDR2 sequences are SGHAT and FQNNGV. The CDR3 runs 15 residues. CDR3 residues: CASSLRGRVETEQLF. For the CDR3, the DNA is TGTGCCAGCAGCTTAAGGGGAAGAGTTGAAACTGAGCAGCTCTTC.